Given below is one T cell receptor beta chain in context. Primers included in the PCR were 60 Vbeta and 13 Jbeta primers. Assay used: immunoSEQ multiplex PCR; TCRdb lists only in-frame clones, some missing. The sample has roughly 100,000 clones, 76% seen once. The data belong to a study of cytomegalovirus exposure and HLA in healthy donors. CDR3 length: 14 residues. The trim removed 4 bases at V and 5 bases at J, leaving 7 bases unmatched. Per germline, CDR1 SGHRS and CDR2 YFSETQ. The rearrangement uses TRBV5-1 and TRBJ2-3; 7 nucleotides align to TRBD1. This sequence originates from a man aged 40-49 years in good health and CMV-seropositive. The sample was PBMCs. This chain's CDR3 is CASSQGGAGDTQYF. CDR3 in DNA: TGCGCCAGCAGCCAAGGGGGCGCGGGAGATACGCAGTATTTT.